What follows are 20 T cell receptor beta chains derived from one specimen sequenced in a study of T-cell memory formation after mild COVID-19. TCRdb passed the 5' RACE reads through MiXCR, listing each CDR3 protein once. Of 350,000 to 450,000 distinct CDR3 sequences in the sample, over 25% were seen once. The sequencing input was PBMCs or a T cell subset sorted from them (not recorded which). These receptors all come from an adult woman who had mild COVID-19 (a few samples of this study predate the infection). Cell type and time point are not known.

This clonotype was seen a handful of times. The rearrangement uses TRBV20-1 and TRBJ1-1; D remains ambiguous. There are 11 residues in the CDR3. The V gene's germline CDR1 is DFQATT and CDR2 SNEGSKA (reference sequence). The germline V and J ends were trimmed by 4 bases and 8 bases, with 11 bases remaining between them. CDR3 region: CSAIRYTEAFF. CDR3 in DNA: TGCAGTGCTATTCGGTATACCGAAGCTTTCTTT.

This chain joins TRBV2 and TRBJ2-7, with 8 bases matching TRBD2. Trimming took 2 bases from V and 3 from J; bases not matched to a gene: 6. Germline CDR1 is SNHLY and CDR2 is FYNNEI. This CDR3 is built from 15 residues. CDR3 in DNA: TGTGCCAGCAGTGAACGAGGGCTAGCGGGCTACGAGCAGTACTTC. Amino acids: CASSERGLAGYEQYF.

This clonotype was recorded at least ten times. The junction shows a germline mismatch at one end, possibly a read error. The CDR3 bases are TGTGCCAGCAGCTCGGGACAGGGGACAGATACGCAGTATTTT. Translation: CASSSGQGTDTQYF. This chain links TRBV5-1 with TRBJ2-3; 10 nucleotides align to TRBD1. This CDR3 comprises 14 residues. In germline, CDR1 is SGHRS, CDR2 YFSETQ.

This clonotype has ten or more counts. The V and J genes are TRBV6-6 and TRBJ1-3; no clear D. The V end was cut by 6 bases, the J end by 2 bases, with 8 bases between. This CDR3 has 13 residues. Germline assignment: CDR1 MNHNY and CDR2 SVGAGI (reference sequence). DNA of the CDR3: TGTGCCAGCAGCCGACATGCTGGAAACACCATATATTTT. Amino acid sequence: CASSRHAGNTIYF.

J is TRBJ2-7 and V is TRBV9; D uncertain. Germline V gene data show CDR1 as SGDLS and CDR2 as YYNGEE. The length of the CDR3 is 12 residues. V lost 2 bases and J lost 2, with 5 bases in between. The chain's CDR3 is CASSVRAYEQYF. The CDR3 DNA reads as TGTGCCAGCAGCGTTCGCGCCTACGAGCAGTACTTC.

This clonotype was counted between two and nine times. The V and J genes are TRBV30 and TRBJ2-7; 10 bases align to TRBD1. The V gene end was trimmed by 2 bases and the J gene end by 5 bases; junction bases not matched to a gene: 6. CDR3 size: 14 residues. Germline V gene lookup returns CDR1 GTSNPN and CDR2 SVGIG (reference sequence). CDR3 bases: TGTGCCTGGAGTCCGGGGACAGGGGTGAACGAGCAGTACTTC. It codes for CAWSPGTGVNEQYF.

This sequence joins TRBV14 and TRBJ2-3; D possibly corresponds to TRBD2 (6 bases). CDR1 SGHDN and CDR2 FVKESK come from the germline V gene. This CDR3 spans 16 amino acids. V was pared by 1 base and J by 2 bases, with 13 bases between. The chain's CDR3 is CASSQGLGGYTDTQYF. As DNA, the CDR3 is TGTGCCAGCAGCCAAGGACTAGGAGGATACACAGATACGCAGTATTTT. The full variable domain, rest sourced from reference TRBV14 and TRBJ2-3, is EAGVTQFPSHSVIEKGQTVTLRCDPISGHDNLYWYRRVMGKEIKFLLHFVKESKQDESGMPNNRFLAERTGGTYSTLKVQPAELEDSGVYFCASSQGLGGYTDTQYFGPGTRLTVL.

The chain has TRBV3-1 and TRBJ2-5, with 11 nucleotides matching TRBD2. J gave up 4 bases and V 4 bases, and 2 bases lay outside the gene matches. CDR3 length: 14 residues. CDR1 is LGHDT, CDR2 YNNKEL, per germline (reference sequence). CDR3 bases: TGTGCCAGCAGCCGACTAGCGGGGAGAGAGACCCAGTACTTC. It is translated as CASSRLAGRETQYF.

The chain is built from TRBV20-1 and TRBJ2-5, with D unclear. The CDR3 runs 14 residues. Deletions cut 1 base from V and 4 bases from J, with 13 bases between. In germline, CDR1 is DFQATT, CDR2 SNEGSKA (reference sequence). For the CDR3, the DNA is TGCAGTGCTAGAGTTGGGCGCGCTGGAGAGACCCAGTACTTC. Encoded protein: CSARVGRAGETQYF.

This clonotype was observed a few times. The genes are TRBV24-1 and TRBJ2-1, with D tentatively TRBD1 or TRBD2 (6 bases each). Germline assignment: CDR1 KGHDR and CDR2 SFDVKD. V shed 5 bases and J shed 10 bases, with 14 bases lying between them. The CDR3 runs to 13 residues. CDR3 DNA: TGTGCCACCAGTGGCCCGGGGGCGCCCGAGCAGTTCTTC. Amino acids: CATSGPGAPEQFF.

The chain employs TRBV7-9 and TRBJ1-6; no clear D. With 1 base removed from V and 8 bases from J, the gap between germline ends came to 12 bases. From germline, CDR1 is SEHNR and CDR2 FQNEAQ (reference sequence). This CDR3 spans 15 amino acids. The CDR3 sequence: CASSLVTDAYSPLHF. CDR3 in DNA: TGTGCCAGCAGCTTAGTAACGGATGCTTATTCACCCCTCCACTTT. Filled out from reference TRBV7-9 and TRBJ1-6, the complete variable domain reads DTGVSQNPRHKITKRGQNVTFRCDPISEHNRLYWYRQTLGQGPEFLTYFQNEAQLEKSRLLSDRFSAERPKGSFSTLEIQRTEQGDSAMYLCASSLVTDAYSPLHFGNGTRLTVT.

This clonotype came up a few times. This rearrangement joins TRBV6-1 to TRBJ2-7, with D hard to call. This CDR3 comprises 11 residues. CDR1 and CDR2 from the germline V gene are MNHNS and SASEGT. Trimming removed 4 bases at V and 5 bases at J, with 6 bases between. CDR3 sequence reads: CASSVLDEQYF. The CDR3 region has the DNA TGTGCCAGCAGTGTTCTCGACGAGCAGTACTTC.

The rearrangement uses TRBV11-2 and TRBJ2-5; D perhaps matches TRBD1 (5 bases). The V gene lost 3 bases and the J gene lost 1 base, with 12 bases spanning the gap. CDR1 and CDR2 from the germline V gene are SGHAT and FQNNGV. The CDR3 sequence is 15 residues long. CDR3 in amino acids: CASSLGRTPQETQYF. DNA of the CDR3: TGTGCCAGCAGCTTGGGGCGGACCCCCCAAGAGACCCAGTACTTC. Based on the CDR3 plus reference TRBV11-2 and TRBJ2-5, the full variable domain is EAGVAQSPRYKIIEKRQSVAFWCNPISGHATLYWYQQILGQGPKLLIQFQNNGVVDDSQLPKDRFSAERLKGVDSTLKIQPAKLEDSAVYLCASSLGRTPQETQYFGPGTRLLVL.

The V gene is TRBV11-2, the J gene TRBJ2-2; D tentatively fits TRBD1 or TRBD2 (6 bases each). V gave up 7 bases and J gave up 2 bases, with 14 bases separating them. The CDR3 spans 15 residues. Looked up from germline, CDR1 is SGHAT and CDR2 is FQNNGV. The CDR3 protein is CASTRGLINTGELFF. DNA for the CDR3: TGTGCCAGCACCAGGGGACTGATAAACACCGGGGAGCTGTTTTTT.

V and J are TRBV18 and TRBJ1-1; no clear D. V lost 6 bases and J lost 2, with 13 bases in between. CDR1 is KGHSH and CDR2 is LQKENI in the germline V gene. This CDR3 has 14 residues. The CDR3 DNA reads TGTGCCAGCTCGCCGTATGCCGTAAACACTGAAGCTTTCTTT. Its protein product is CASSPYAVNTEAFF.

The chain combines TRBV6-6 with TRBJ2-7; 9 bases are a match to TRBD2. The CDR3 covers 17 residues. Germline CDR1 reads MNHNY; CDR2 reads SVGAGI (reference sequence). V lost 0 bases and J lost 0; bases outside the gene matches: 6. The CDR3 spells CASSYSAGGPSSYEQYF. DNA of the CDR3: TGTGCCAGCAGTTACTCAGCGGGAGGCCCGAGCTCCTACGAGCAGTACTTC.

The chain's CDR3 is CASSSGQVRDEQYF. The CDR3 DNA is TGTGCCAGCAGTTCCGGACAGGTGAGGGACGAGCAGTACTTC. The gene calls are TRBV12-3 or TRBV12-4 and TRBJ2-7; 7 bases fit TRBD1. There are 14 residues in the CDR3. With V trimmed by 4 bases and J by 5 bases, 8 bases remained unmatched.

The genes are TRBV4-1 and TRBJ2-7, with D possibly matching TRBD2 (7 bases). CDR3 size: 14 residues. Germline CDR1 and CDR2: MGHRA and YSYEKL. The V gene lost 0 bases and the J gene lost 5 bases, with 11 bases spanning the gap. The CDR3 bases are TGCGCCAGCAGCCAAGATGGGGAGGGGGACGAGCAGTACTTC. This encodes CASSQDGEGDEQYF.

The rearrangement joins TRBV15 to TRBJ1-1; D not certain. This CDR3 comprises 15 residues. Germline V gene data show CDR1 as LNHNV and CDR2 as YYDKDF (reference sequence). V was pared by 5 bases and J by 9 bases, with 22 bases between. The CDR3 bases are TGTGCCACCAGCGTGGACCGGGAAGACGTGGATAAAGCTTTCTTT. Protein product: CATSVDREDVDKAFF.

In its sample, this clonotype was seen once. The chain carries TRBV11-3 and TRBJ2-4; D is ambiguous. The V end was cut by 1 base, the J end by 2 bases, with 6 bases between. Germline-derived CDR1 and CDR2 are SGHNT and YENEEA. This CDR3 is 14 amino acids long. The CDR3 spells CASSLGESKNIQYF. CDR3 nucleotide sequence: TGTGCCAGCAGCTTAGGAGAATCCAAAAACATTCAGTACTTC.